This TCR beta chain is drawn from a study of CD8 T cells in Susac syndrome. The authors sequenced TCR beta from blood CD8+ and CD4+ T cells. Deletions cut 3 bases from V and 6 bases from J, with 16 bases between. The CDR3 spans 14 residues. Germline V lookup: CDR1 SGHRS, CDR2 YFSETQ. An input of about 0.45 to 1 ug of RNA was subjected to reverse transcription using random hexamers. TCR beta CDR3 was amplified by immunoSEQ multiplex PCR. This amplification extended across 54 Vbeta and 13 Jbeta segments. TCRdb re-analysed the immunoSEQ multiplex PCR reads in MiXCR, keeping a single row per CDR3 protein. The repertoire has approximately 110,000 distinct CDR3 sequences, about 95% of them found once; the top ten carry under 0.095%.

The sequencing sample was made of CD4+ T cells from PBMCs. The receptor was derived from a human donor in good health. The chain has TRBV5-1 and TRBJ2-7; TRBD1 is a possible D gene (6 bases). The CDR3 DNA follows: TGCGCCAGCAGCTCGACGACACAGGGTTTCGAGCAGTACTTC. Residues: CASSSTTQGFEQYF.